The rows below give T cell receptor beta chains drawn from one sample of a study of T cell responses to AZD1222 COVID-19 vaccine. Assay used: immunoSEQ multiplex PCR; TCRdb lists only in-frame clones, some missing. Here the sample spans 200,000 or so clones, 75% to 90% being singletons. The material sequenced was peripheral blood, taken on day 0 of MenACWY control vaccination. All receptors come from an adult in good health. The CDR3 runs from the conserved cysteine through the conserved F or W. The D gene is left open where the match is weak. The listing skips clone size in some rows; elsewhere it reads once, few, many or a size class.

clone_size: -; v_call: TRBV20-1; j_call: TRBJ2-7; d_call: TRBD2; cdr3_aa: CSASYLADFYEQYF; cdr3_nt: TGCAGTGCTAGTTACCTAGCGGATTTTTACGAGCAGTACTTC
clone_size: once; v_call: TRBV5-1; j_call: TRBJ2-3; d_call: -; cdr3_aa: CASSRLPTDTQYF; cdr3_nt: TGCGCCAGCAGCCGCCTTCCCACAGATACGCAGTATTTT
clone_size: -; v_call: TRBV2; j_call: TRBJ2-5; d_call: -; cdr3_aa: CASSEFDSQETQYF; cdr3_nt: TGTGCCAGCAGTGAGTTCGACAGCCAAGAGACCCAGTACTTC
clone_size: -; v_call: TRBV12-3/TRBV12-4; j_call: TRBJ1-1; d_call: TRBD1; cdr3_aa: CASSWDRGPEAFF; cdr3_nt: TGTGCCAGCAGCTGGGACAGGGGGCCTGAAGCTTTCTTT
clone_size: -; v_call: TRBV7-2; j_call: TRBJ2-4; d_call: -; cdr3_aa: CASSHYAADLAKNIQYF; cdr3_nt: TGTGCCAGCAGCCACTACGCGGCGGACCTAGCCAAAAACATTCAGTACTTC
clone_size: -; v_call: TRBV15; j_call: TRBJ1-5; d_call: TRBD1; cdr3_aa: CATAGQGGQPQHF; cdr3_nt: TGTGCCACCGCGGGACAGGGTGGTCAGCCCCAGCATTTT
clone_size: -; v_call: TRBV3-1/TRBV3-2; j_call: TRBJ1-2; d_call: -; cdr3_aa: CASSQRTVVGYTF; cdr3_nt: TGTGCCAGCAGCCAAAGGACAGTGGTTGGCTACACCTTC
clone_size: -; v_call: TRBV2; j_call: TRBJ2-5; d_call: -; cdr3_aa: CASMSSGGTQYF; cdr3_nt: TGTGCCAGCATGAGTAGCGGTGGGACCCAGTACTTC
clone_size: -; v_call: TRBV12-5; j_call: TRBJ2-5; d_call: -; cdr3_aa: CASGFNLGGDQETQYF; cdr3_nt: TGTGCTAGTGGTTTCAACCTAGGTGGGGATCAAGAGACCCAGTACTTC
clone_size: -; v_call: TRBV12-3/TRBV12-4; j_call: TRBJ1-4; d_call: TRBD1; cdr3_aa: CASSTGVNEKLFF; cdr3_nt: TGTGCCAGCAGTACAGGGGTTAATGAAAAACTGTTTTTT
clone_size: -; v_call: TRBV7-3; j_call: TRBJ2-5; d_call: TRBD2; cdr3_aa: CASSQRTSGGRETQYF; cdr3_nt: TGTGCCAGCAGCCAAAGGACTAGCGGGGGTAGAGAGACCCAGTACTTC
clone_size: -; v_call: TRBV5-6; j_call: TRBJ1-5; d_call: -; cdr3_aa: CASRRPNQPQHF; cdr3_nt: TGTGCCAGCCGCAGGCCCAATCAGCCCCAGCATTTT
clone_size: few; v_call: TRBV9; j_call: TRBJ1-3; d_call: -; cdr3_aa: CASSVVGAGNTIYF; cdr3_nt: TGTGCCAGCAGCGTAGTTGGAGCCGGAAACACCATATATTTT
clone_size: -; v_call: TRBV28; j_call: TRBJ1-4; d_call: TRBD1; cdr3_aa: CASSLGGTGGEKLFF; cdr3_nt: TGTGCCAGCAGTTTAGGGGGGACAGGGGGAGAAAAACTGTTTTTT
clone_size: -; v_call: TRBV3-1/TRBV3-2; j_call: TRBJ1-1; d_call: -; cdr3_aa: CASSQATINTEAFF; cdr3_nt: TGTGCCAGCAGCCAGGCGACAATCAACACTGAAGCTTTCTTT
clone_size: few; v_call: TRBV29-1; j_call: TRBJ2-1; d_call: -; cdr3_aa: CSAYSRALSWEQFF; cdr3_nt: TGCAGCGCCTACTCCCGGGCCCTGTCTTGGGAGCAGTTCTTC
clone_size: -; v_call: TRBV6-5; j_call: TRBJ2-1; d_call: TRBD2; cdr3_aa: CASRLGTRANNEQFF; cdr3_nt: TGTGCCAGCAGGCTGGGGACTAGGGCTAACAATGAGCAGTTCTTC
clone_size: -; v_call: TRBV27; j_call: TRBJ2-1; d_call: TRBD2; cdr3_aa: CASSLSPGTSVHNEQFF; cdr3_nt: TGTGCCAGCAGTTTATCCCCCGGGACTAGCGTTCACAATGAGCAGTTCTTC
clone_size: -; v_call: TRBV5-4; j_call: TRBJ2-7; d_call: TRBD2; cdr3_aa: CASSIRTSRSYEQYF; cdr3_nt: TGTGCCAGCAGCATCCGGACTAGCCGCTCCTACGAGCAGTACTTC
clone_size: once; v_call: TRBV2; j_call: TRBJ2-6; d_call: -; cdr3_aa: CASRFEEISGANVLTF; cdr3_nt: TGTGCCAGCAGGTTCGAGGAAATCTCTGGGGCCAACGTCCTGACTTTC
clone_size: -; v_call: TRBV5-5; j_call: TRBJ1-5; d_call: -; cdr3_aa: CASSLDVVDQPQHF; cdr3_nt: TGTGCCAGCAGCCTTGACGTCGTTGATCAGCCCCAGCATTTT
clone_size: few; v_call: TRBV28; j_call: TRBJ2-7; d_call: -; cdr3_aa: CASTLTSTGMVFYEQYF; cdr3_nt: TGTGCCAGCACTCTTACTAGTACAGGGATGGTCTTCTACGAGCAGTACTTC
clone_size: few; v_call: TRBV5-1; j_call: TRBJ1-2; d_call: -; cdr3_aa: CASSLGGTNYGYTF; cdr3_nt: TGCGCCAGCAGCTTGGGTGGGACTAACTATGGCTACACCTTC
clone_size: -; v_call: TRBV28; j_call: TRBJ2-1; d_call: -; cdr3_aa: CASRPLVGSSNEQFF; cdr3_nt: TGTGCCAGCAGGCCTCTCGTAGGGAGTTCCAATGAGCAGTTCTTC
clone_size: -; v_call: TRBV6-6; j_call: TRBJ2-2; d_call: TRBD2; cdr3_aa: CASSRSGLADYTGELFF; cdr3_nt: TGTGCCAGCAGTCGCTCCGGACTAGCGGACTACACCGGGGAGCTGTTTTTT
clone_size: -; v_call: TRBV18; j_call: TRBJ2-3; d_call: TRBD2; cdr3_aa: CASSPRTSGVGDTQYF; cdr3_nt: TGTGCCAGCTCACCACGCACTAGCGGGGTAGGGGATACGCAGTATTTT
clone_size: -; v_call: TRBV6-2/TRBV6-3; j_call: TRBJ2-1; d_call: TRBD1; cdr3_aa: CASSSVRGYSYNEQFF; cdr3_nt: TGTGCCAGCAGTTCGGTCAGGGGGTACTCCTACAATGAGCAGTTCTTC
clone_size: -; v_call: TRBV30; j_call: TRBJ2-3; d_call: -; cdr3_aa: CAGTVGQDTQYF; cdr3_nt: TGTGCCGGGACTGTCGGACAGGATACGCAGTATTTT
clone_size: few; v_call: TRBV5-1; j_call: TRBJ1-2; d_call: TRBD1; cdr3_aa: CASSIGQGQNYGYTF; cdr3_nt: TGCGCCAGCAGCATAGGACAGGGCCAGAACTATGGCTACACCTTC